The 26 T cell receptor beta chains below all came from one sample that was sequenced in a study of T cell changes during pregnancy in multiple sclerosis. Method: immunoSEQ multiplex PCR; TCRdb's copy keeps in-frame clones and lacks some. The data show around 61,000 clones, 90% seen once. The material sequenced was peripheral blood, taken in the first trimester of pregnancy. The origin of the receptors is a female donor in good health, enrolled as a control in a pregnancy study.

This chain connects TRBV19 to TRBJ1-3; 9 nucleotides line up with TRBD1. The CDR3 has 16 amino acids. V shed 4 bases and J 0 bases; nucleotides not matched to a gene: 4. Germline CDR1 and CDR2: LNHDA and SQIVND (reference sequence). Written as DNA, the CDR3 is TGTGCCAGTAGTACCCGACAGGGGGACTCTGGAAACACCATATATTTT. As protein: CASSTRQGDSGNTIYF.

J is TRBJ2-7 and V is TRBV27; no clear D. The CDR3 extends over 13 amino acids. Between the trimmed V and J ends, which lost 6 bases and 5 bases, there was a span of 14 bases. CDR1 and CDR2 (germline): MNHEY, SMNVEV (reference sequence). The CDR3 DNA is TGTGCCAGCAGCCTGAAGATTGGGCACGAGCAGTACTTC. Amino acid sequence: CASSLKIGHEQYF.

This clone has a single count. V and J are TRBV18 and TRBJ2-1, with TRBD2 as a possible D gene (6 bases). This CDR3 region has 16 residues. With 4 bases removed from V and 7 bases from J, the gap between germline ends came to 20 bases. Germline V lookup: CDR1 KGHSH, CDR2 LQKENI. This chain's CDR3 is CASSRRWEDPLNEQFF. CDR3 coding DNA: TGTGCCAGCTCACGCAGATGGGAGGACCCGTTAAATGAGCAGTTCTTC.

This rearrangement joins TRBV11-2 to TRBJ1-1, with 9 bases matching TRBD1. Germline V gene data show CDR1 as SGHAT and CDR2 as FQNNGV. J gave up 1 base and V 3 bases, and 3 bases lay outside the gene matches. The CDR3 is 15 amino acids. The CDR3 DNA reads TGTGCCAGCAGCTTCGGGACAGGGAGGAACACTGAAGCTTTCTTT. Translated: CASSFGTGRNTEAFF.

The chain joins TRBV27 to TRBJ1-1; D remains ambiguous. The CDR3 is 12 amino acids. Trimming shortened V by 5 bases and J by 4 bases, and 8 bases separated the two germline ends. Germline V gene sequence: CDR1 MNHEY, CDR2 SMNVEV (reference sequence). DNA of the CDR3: TGTGCCAGCAGTGACCCGGGCACTGAAGCTTTCTTT. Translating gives CASSDPGTEAFF.

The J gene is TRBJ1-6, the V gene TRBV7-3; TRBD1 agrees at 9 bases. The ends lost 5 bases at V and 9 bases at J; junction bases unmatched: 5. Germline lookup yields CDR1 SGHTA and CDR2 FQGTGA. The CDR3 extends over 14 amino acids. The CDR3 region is CASSLTGGGSPLHF. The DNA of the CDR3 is TGTGCCAGCAGCCTTACAGGGGGCGGTTCACCCCTCCACTTT.

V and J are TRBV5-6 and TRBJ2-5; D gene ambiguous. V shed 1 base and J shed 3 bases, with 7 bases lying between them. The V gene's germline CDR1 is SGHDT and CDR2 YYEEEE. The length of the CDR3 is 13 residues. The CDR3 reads CASSLWAEETQYF. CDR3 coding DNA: TGTGCCAGCAGCTTGTGGGCTGAAGAGACCCAGTACTTC.

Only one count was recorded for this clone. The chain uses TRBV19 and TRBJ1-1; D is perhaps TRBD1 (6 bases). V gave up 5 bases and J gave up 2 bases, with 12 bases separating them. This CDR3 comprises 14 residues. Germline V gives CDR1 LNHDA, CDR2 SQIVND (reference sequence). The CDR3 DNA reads TGTGCCAGTAGTCCCCGACAGGAAAACACTGAAGCTTTCTTT. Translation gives CASSPRQENTEAFF.

CDR3 coding DNA: TGTGCCAGCACTACTAGCGGGGGGGAGAACACCGGGGAGCTGTTTTTT. It is translated as CASTTSGGENTGELFF. The chain employs TRBV9 and TRBJ2-2; 13 nucleotides line up with TRBD2. V was clipped by 6 bases and J by 1 base; unmatched bases: 3. Germline V gene data show CDR1 as SGDLS and CDR2 as YYNGEE. The CDR3 is 16 residues long.

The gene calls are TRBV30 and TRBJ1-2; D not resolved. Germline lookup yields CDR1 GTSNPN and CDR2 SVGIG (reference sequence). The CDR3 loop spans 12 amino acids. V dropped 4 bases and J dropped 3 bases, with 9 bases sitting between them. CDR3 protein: CAWNGRDYGYTF. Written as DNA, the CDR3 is TGTGCCTGGAACGGGCGGGACTATGGCTACACCTTC.

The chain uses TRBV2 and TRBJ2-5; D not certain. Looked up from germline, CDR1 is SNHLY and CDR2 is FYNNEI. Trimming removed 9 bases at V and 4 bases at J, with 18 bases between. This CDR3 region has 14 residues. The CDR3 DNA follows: TGTGCCAGTGAGGCGTTGTTAGGCTTAGAGACCCAGTACTTC. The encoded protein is CASEALLGLETQYF.

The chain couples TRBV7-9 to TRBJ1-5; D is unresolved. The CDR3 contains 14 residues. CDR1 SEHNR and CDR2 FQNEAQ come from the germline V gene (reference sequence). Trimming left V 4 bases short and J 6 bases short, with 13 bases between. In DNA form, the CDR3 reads TGTGCCAGCAGCTCCGGCGGCAGTCGTCAGCCCCAGCATTTT. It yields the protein CASSSGGSRQPQHF.

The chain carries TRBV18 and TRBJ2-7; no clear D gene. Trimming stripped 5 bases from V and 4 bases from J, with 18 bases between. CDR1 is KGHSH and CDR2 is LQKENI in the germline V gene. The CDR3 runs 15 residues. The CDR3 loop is CASSSSGSSRYEQYF. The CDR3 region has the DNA TGTGCCAGCTCATCATCTGGGTCATCGAGGTACGAGCAGTACTTC.

Here the CDR3 DNA reads TGTGCCAGCAGCTCGAGCACCGGAGTTCGAAATGAGCAGTTCTTC. It encodes CASSSSTGVRNEQFF. This sequence joins TRBV4-2 and TRBJ2-1, with D hard to call. This CDR3 has 15 residues. CDR1 and CDR2 (germline): LGHNA, YNFKEQ. V was cut by 5 bases and J by 7 bases, with 18 bases left in between.

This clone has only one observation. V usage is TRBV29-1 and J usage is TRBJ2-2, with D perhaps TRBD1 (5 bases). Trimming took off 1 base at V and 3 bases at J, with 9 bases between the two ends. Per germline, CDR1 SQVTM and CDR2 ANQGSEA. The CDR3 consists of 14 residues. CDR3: CSVEGQGYTGELFF. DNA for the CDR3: TGCAGCGTTGAAGGGCAGGGCTACACCGGGGAGCTGTTTTTT.

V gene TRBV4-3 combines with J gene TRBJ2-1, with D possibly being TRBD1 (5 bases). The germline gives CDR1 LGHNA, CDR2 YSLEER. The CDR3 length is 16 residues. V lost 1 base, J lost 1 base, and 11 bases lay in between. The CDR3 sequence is CASSQGEGASYNEQFF. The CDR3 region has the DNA TGCGCCAGCAGCCAAGGCGAAGGGGCGTCCTACAATGAGCAGTTCTTC.

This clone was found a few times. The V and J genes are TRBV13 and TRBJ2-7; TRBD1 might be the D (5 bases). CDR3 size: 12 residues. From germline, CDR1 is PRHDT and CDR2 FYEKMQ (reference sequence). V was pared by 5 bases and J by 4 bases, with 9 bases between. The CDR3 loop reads CASSTSGYEQYF. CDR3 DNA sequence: TGTGCCAGCAGCACATCAGGGTACGAGCAGTACTTC. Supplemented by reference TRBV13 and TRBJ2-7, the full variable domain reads AAGVIQSPRHLIKEKRETATLKCYPIPRHDTVYWYQQGPGQDPQFLISFYEKMQSDKGSIPDRFSAQQFSDYHSELNMSSLELGDSALYFCASSTSGYEQYFGPGTRLTVT.

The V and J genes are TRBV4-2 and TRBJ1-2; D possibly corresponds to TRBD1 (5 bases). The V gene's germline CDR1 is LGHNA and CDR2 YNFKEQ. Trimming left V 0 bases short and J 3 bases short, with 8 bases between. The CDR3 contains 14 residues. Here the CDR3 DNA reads TGTGCCAGCAGCCAAGACAGGGTTTACTATGGCTACACCTTC. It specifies CASSQDRVYYGYTF.

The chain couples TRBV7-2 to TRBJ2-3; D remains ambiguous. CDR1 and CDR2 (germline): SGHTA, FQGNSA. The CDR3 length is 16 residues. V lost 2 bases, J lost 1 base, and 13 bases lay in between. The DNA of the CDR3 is TGTGCCAGCAGCTTACCGATGGGCATTCGCACAGATACGCAGTATTTT. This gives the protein CASSLPMGIRTDTQYF.

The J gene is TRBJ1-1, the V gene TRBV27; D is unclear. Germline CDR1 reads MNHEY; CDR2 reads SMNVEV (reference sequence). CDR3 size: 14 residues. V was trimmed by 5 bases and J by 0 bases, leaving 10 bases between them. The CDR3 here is CASSPRGLNTEAFF. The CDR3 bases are TGTGCCAGCAGTCCCCGGGGATTGAACACTGAAGCTTTCTTT.

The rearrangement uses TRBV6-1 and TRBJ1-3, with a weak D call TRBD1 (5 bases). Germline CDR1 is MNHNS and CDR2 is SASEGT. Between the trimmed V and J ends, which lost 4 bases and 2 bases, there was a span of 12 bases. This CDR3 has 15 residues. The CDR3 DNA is TGTGCCAGCAGTGTCCGGGACTCAACTGGAAACACCATATATTTT. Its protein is CASSVRDSTGNTIYF.

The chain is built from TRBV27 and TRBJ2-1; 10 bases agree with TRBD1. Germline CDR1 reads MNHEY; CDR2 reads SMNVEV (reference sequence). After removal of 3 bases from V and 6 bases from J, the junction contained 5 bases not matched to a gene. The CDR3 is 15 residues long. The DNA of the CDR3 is TGTGCCAGCAGTTTCGGGACAGGGGAAGGCAATGAGCAGTTCTTC. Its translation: CASSFGTGEGNEQFF.

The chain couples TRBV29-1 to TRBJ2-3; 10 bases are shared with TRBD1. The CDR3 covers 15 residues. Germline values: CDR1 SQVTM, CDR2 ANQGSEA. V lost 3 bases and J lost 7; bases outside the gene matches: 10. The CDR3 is CSVEVRGQGTYTQYF. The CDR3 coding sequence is TGCAGCGTTGAGGTTAGGGGACAGGGGACGTATACGCAGTATTTT.

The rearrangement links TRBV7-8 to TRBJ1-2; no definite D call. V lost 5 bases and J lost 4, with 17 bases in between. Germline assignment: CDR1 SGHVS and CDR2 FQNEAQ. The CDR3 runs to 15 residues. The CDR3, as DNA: TGTGCCAGCAGCCACTCAAGTGAAGAGAGCTATGGCTACACCTTC. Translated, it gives CASSHSSEESYGYTF. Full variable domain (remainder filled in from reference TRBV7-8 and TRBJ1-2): GAGVSQSPRYKVAKRGQDVALRCDPISGHVSLFWYQQALGQGPEFLTYFQNEAQLDKSGLPSDRFFAERPEGSVSTLKIQRTQQEDSAVYLCASSHSSEESYGYTFGSGTRLTVV.

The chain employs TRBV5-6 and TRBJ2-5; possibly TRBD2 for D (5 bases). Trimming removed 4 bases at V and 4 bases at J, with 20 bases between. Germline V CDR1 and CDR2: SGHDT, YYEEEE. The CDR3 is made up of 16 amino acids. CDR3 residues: CASSVRIVFGRETQYF. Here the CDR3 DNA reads TGTGCCAGCAGCGTTCGGATTGTGTTTGGGAGAGAGACCCAGTACTTC.

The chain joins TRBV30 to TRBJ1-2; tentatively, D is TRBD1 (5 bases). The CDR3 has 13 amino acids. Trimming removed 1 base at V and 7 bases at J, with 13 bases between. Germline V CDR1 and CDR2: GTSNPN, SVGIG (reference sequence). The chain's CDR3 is CAWSAHRGGGYTF. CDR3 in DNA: TGTGCCTGGAGTGCCCACCGGGGGGGTGGCTACACCTTC.